This TCR beta chain is from a study of shared clonotypes between healthy human individuals. Study context: Every donor yielded three CD4 naive, three CD4 memory, two CD8 naive and one CD8 memory plate.

Between the trimmed V and J ends, which lost 7 bases and 2 bases, there was a span of 15 bases. CDR1 MDHEN and CDR2 SYDVKM come from the germline V gene. This CDR3 is 14 amino acids long. In replicate PCRs of sorted subsets, roughly 200 ng DNA, about 30,000 T cell genomes, was used. Here immunoSEQ multiplex PCR was the method, and the copy in TCRdb shows in-frame clones only, minus some. Seen here are about 340,000 clones, less than 85% observed once, and the top ten hold over 9.5%. Sequencing input: memory CD4+ T cells sorted from blood. Subset indicated: CD45RA-negative fraction. The TCR was taken from a man aged 25 to 40 in good health. The chain combines TRBV28 with TRBJ2-7; D is perhaps TRBD1 (5 bases). The CDR3 DNA follows: TGTGCCAGCACTGGAGACAGCGAGCCCTACGAGCAGTACTTC. Its translation is CASTGDSEPYEQYF.